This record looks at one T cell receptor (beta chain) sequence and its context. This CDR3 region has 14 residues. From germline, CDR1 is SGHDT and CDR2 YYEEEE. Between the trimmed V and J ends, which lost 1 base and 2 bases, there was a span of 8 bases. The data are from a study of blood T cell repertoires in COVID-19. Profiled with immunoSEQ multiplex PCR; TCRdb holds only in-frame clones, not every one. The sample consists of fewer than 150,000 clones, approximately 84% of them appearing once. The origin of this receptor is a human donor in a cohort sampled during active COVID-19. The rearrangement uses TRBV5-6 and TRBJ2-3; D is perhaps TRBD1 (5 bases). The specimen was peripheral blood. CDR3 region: CASSLTGPTDTQYF. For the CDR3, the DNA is TGTGCCAGCAGCTTGACAGGCCCCACAGATACGCAGTATTTT.